This T cell receptor (beta chain) is from a study of blood T cell repertoires in COVID-19. As handled by the study authors: Amplified reference gene primers provided the basis for estimating nucleated cell counts. Sequencing was performed with immunoSEQ multiplex PCR; in TCRdb, only in-frame clones are kept and a portion is missing. For V, J and clone size, that table is used; D and trimming come from the DNA. The sample lists more than 95,000 clones; approximately 85% were seen once. V dropped 4 bases and J dropped 5; count of bases not matched to a gene: 7. This CDR3 has 15 amino acids. Germline V gene lookup returns CDR1 SGHRS and CDR2 YFSETQ.

The sequence derives from a man under 40 with COVID-19, enrolled during active disease. The rearrangement links TRBV5-1 to TRBJ1-5, with 9 bases aligning to TRBD1. The sequenced sample was peripheral blood. For the CDR3, the DNA is TGCGCCAGCAGCCGGGGACAGGGTGGGGATCAGCCCCAGCATTTT. It specifies CASSRGQGGDQPQHF.